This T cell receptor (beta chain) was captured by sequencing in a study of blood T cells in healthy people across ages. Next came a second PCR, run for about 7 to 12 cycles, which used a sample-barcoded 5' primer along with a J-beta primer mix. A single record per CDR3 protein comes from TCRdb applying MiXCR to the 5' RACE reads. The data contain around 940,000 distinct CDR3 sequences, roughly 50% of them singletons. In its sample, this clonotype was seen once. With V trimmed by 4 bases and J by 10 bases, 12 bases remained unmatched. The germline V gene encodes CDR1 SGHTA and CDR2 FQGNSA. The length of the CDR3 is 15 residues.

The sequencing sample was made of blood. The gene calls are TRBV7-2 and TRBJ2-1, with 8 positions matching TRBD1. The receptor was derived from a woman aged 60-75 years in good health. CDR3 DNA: TGTGCCAGCAGCTCCCGGACAGGGTCCCCCCACGAGCAGTTCTTC. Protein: CASSSRTGSPHEQFF.